Presented here are 21 T cell receptor beta chains from one specimen sequenced in a study of spatial heterogeneity in lung cancer. Study results and limitations: It was found that expanded intratumoral alpha and beta TCR counts tracked tumor mutation counts.

Sample time point: sample taken at primary tumor resection. These receptors lack a known antigen. TCRdb processed the 5' RACE reads anew with MiXCR; each CDR3 protein has one entry. The sample has around 1,300 distinct CDR3 sequences, approximately 12% seen once. This specimen was lung tumor tissue, taken at surgery. The receptor set was obtained from a female donor with early-stage non-small cell lung cancer.

This clonotype appeared many times. This beta chain represents an off-target read in a library built for alpha chains; its size is of limited meaning. This rearrangement joins TRBV12-3 or TRBV12-4 to TRBJ2-4; D is undetermined. The CDR3 contains 16 residues. The ends were cut back, 7 bases at V and 0 bases at J, with 16 bases in the middle. The CDR3 loop is CASTPGPQEAKNIQYF. CDR3 sequence (DNA): TGTGCCAGCACCCCTGGACCCCAGGAAGCCAAAAACATTCAGTACTTC.

Relative to its sample, this clonotype is medium-sized. The size of this beta chain means little, since it is a stray read in a library made for alpha chains. The chain combines TRBV11-2 with TRBJ2-5; D uncertain. Germline values: CDR1 SGHAT, CDR2 FQNNGV. Trimming shortened V by 1 base and J by 9 bases, and 6 bases separated the two germline ends. This CDR3 has 11 residues. CDR3 amino acids: CASSLGYAQYF. The CDR3 coding sequence is TGTGCCAGCAGCTTAGGGTACGCCCAGTACTTC.

This clonotype is termed medium-sized (0.01 to 0.1%). Within a library made for alpha chains, this beta chain is off target, and its count is uninformative. CDR3 sequence (DNA): TGTGCCAGCAGCTCGAGGACTAGCGGGGGGTTAGGGCTGTTTTTT. Protein sequence: CASSSRTSGGLGLFF. The chain joins TRBV7-8 to TRBJ2-2; 14 nucleotides align to TRBD2. Germline trimming cut 4 bases from V and 13 bases from J; bases unmatched to any gene: 8. The CDR3 totals 15 residues. The germline V gene encodes CDR1 SGHVS and CDR2 FQNEAQ.

Details on this clonotype: Since it is a stray read in a library aimed at alpha chains, this beta chain has a size that is not meaningful. V gene TRBV28 combines with J gene TRBJ2-1, with 7 bases aligning to TRBD2. The CDR3 covers 16 residues. CDR1 is MDHEN, CDR2 SYDVKM, per germline. V lost 2 bases and J lost 0; bases outside the gene matches: 4. This CDR3 reads CASSLIGGSSYNEQFF. In nucleotides, the CDR3 is TGTGCCAGCAGTTTAATCGGCGGGAGCTCCTACAATGAGCAGTTCTTC.

A remark on this clonotype: Because the library targeted alpha chains, this beta chain is an off-target read whose size means little. This chain joins TRBV29-1 and TRBJ1-1, with D unclear. From germline, CDR1 is SQVTM and CDR2 ANQGSEA. The V and J ends lost 5 bases and 4 bases respectively, with 11 bases between them. The CDR3 loop spans 12 amino acids. This CDR3 reads CSVYHGGTEAFF. CDR3 DNA sequence: TGCAGCGTTTATCACGGTGGCACTGAAGCTTTCTTT.

About this clonotype: This beta chain is an off-target read within a library intended for alpha chains, so its frequency means little. The chain uses TRBV5-1 and TRBJ2-5; 10 bases agree with TRBD2. From germline, CDR1 is SGHRS and CDR2 YFSETQ. The CDR3 is 14 residues long. The trim removed 2 bases at V and 3 bases at J, leaving 1 base unmatched. This chain's CDR3 is CASSFGLAEETQYF. CDR3 DNA: TGCGCCAGCAGCTTCGGACTAGCGGAAGAGACCCAGTACTTC.

This clonotype ranks as medium-sized. This beta chain came through as a stray read in a library set up for alpha chains, and its size says little. The V call is TRBV20-1, the J call TRBJ2-4; weak D call: TRBD2 (5 bases). Looked up from germline, CDR1 is DFQATT and CDR2 is SNEGSKA (reference sequence). V shed 1 base and J shed 8 bases, with 12 bases lying between them. The CDR3 is 13 residues long. The CDR3 DNA reads TGCAGTGCTAGAGTGGGCACGAGGGACATTCAGTACTTC. Amino acids: CSARVGTRDIQYF.

In the case of this clonotype: The library was prepared for alpha chains; this beta chain is a stray read, so its frequency means little. This chain links TRBV12-3 or TRBV12-4 with TRBJ1-5; D may be TRBD1 (6 bases). The CDR3 spans 14 residues. Trimming cost V 6 bases and J 3 bases, with 12 bases left between them. The CDR3 sequence: CASSSQGDNQPQHF. The CDR3 nucleotides read TGTGCCAGCAGCTCACAGGGTGACAATCAGCCCCAGCATTTT.

By sample share, this clonotype is medium-sized (0.01 to 0.1%). As an off-target read in a library built for alpha chains, this beta chain has a frequency of little significance. The chain uses TRBV3-1 and TRBJ1-5; possible D gene TRBD1, 5 bases. The CDR3 length is 17 residues. V dropped 5 bases and J dropped 3 bases, with 20 bases sitting between them. In germline, CDR1 is LGHDT, CDR2 YNNKEL (reference sequence). The CDR3 loop is CASSEMCRWTPNQPQHF. The CDR3 nucleotides read TGTGCCAGCAGCGAAATGTGTCGTTGGACACCCAATCAGCCCCAGCATTTT.

By proportion, this clonotype is medium-sized. In a library made to pick up alpha chains, this beta chain is a stray read with a size that means little. V gene TRBV20-1 combines with J gene TRBJ1-6; possibly TRBD1 for D (6 bases). CDR1 is DFQATT, CDR2 SNEGSKA, per germline (reference sequence). V shed 0 bases and J shed 4 bases, with 10 bases lying between them. The CDR3 sequence is 15 residues long. CDR3 residues: CSARDRGFYNSPLHF. In DNA, the CDR3 is TGCAGTGCTAGAGATAGGGGGTTTTATAATTCACCCCTCCACTTT.

This clonotype is large in the sample. This beta chain turned up in a library designed for alpha chains; as an off-target read, its abundance says little. The rearrangement uses TRBV6-5 and TRBJ1-6; D not certain. V lost 5 bases and J lost 8, with 10 bases in between. The CDR3 extends over 13 amino acids. Looked up from germline, CDR1 is MNHEY and CDR2 is SVGAGI. The CDR3 nucleotides are TGTGCCAGCAGTCGCGTGGCTGATTCACCCCTCCACTTT. It specifies CASSRVADSPLHF.

On this clonotype: This beta chain is an unintended read in a library built for alpha chains; its size means little. The gene calls are TRBV10-2 and TRBJ2-7; 7 bases are a match to TRBD2. The CDR3 covers 13 residues. V was clipped by 6 bases and J by 1 base; unmatched bases: 3. Germline V gene lookup returns CDR1 WSHSY and CDR2 SAAADI. CDR3 coding DNA: TGCGCCAGCAGGCGGGAGAGGTCCTACGAGCAGTACTTC. Protein product: CASRRERSYEQYF.

Worth noting for this clonotype: Because the library targeted alpha chains, this beta chain is an off-target read whose size means little. V is TRBV12-3 or TRBV12-4 and J is TRBJ2-3; D is undetermined. Trimming shortened V by 2 bases and J by 2 bases, and 14 bases separated the two germline ends. The CDR3 has 16 amino acids. The DNA of the CDR3 is TGTGCCAGCAGTTTACAGTTGGTCTTCTACACAGATACGCAGTATTTT. It specifies CASSLQLVFYTDTQYF.

This clonotype is labeled as large (0.1 to 1%). Within a library made for alpha chains, this beta chain is off target, and its count is uninformative. The chain links TRBV2 to TRBJ1-5; maybe TRBD1 (5 bases). V dropped 5 bases and J dropped 7 bases, with 12 bases sitting between them. This CDR3 is built from 13 residues. Germline V gene lookup returns CDR1 SNHLY and CDR2 FYNNEI. This chain's CDR3 is CASSLTEGQPQHF. The CDR3 region has the DNA TGTGCCAGCAGTCTGACAGAGGGACAGCCCCAGCATTTT.

By sample share, this clonotype is medium-sized. Being off target in a library aimed at alpha chains, this beta chain has a size of little meaning. The genes are TRBV2 and TRBJ2-3; a possible D gene is TRBD2 (6 bases). The CDR3 is 13 residues long. Germline-derived CDR1 and CDR2 are SNHLY and FYNNEI. Trimming cost V 4 bases and J 10 bases, with 15 bases left between them. In DNA form, the CDR3 reads TGTGCCAGCAGTGTGGAAGCGGGCCTCTCGCAGTATTTT. As protein: CASSVEAGLSQYF.

This clonotype is classed as medium-sized (0.01 to 0.1%). This beta chain was picked up by a library intended for alpha chains and is off target, so its count carries little meaning. The chain recombines TRBV7-9 with TRBJ2-1; the match to TRBD2 covers 8 bases. The germline CDR1 and CDR2 sequences are SEHNR and FQNEAQ (reference sequence). The J segment lost 8 bases and the V segment lost 5 bases, leaving 20 bases of the junction unmatched. The CDR3 loop spans 18 amino acids. The CDR3 loop is CASSLPGGSGLEVDEQFF. CDR3 DNA: TGTGCCAGCAGCCTCCCCGGCGGGTCGGGACTAGAGGTCGATGAGCAGTTCTTC.

This clonotype is large. This beta chain is a stray sequence in a library constructed for alpha chains; its clone size is not meaningful. This chain uses TRBV4-1 with TRBJ2-1; D is unclear. V lost 6 bases to trimming and J lost 0 bases, with 6 bases between them. Germline V gene data show CDR1 as MGHRA and CDR2 as YSYEKL. The CDR3 spans 13 residues. Here the CDR3 reads CASSRDSYNEQFF. DNA for the CDR3: TGCGCCAGCAGTCGAGACTCCTACAATGAGCAGTTCTTC.

This clonotype is large within its sample. For a library built for alpha chains, this beta chain is a stray read; little rests on its size. V is TRBV9 and J is TRBJ1-6; D gene unclear. CDR1 SGDLS and CDR2 YYNGEE come from the germline V gene. There are 12 residues in the CDR3. The germline V and J ends were trimmed by 3 bases and 7 bases, with 5 bases remaining between them. The CDR3 coding sequence is TGTGCCAGCAGCGCTGCAAATTCACCCCTCCACTTT. Its translation is CASSAANSPLHF.

This clonotype is classed as medium-sized. Little can be read into the size of this beta chain, an off-target read in a library designed for alpha chains. The rearrangement joins TRBV29-1 to TRBJ1-2; D call uncertain. Trimming pared 4 bases from V and 1 base from J, leaving 7 bases between. The CDR3 runs 12 residues. Germline-derived CDR1 and CDR2 are SQVTM and ANQGSEA. The CDR3 is CSVGGLNYGYTF. CDR3 nucleotide sequence: TGCAGCGTTGGAGGCCTTAACTATGGCTACACCTTC. Full variable domain (outside the CDR3, taken from reference TRBV29-1 and TRBJ1-2): SAVISQKPSRDICQRGTSLTIQCQVDSQVTMMFWYRQQPGQSLTLIATANQGSEATYESGFVIDKFPISRPNLTFSTLTVSNMSPEDSSIYLCSVGGLNYGYTFGSGTRLTVV.

This clonotype was seen many times. As an off-target read in a library built for alpha chains, this beta chain has a frequency of little significance. CDR3 in amino acids: CASSHSGAPTDTQYF. The CDR3 DNA sequence: TGCGCCAGCAGCCATAGCGGGGCCCCCACAGATACGCAGTATTTT. The chain uses TRBV5-1 and TRBJ2-3, with 8 bases fitting TRBD2. Trimming cost V 4 bases and J 2 bases; bases outside gene matches: 6. The CDR3 spans 15 residues. Germline V gene data show CDR1 as SGHRS and CDR2 as YFSETQ. Full variable domain (rest looked up from reference TRBV5-1 and TRBJ2-3): KAGVTQTPRYLIKTRGQQVTLSCSPISGHRSVSWYQQTPGQGLQFLFEYFSETQRNKGNFPGRFSGRQFSNSRSEMNVSTLELGDSALYLCASSHSGAPTDTQYFGPGTRLTVL.

This clonotype is medium-sized in the sample. Since it is a stray read in a library aimed at alpha chains, this beta chain has a size that is not meaningful. The chain joins TRBV28 to TRBJ1-4; the match to TRBD1 covers 9 bases. Germline assignment: CDR1 MDHEN and CDR2 SYDVKM. The trim removed 5 bases at V and 7 bases at J, leaving 8 bases unmatched. This CDR3 contains 15 residues. The DNA of the CDR3 is TGTGCCAGCAGTACCCGACAGGGGGAGACTGAAAAACTGTTTTTT. Translating gives CASSTRQGETEKLFF.